This T cell receptor (beta chain) was obtained from a study of shared clonotypes between healthy human individuals. Notes on the study in general: Memory subsets generally showed lower estimated richness than naive subsets. Relative to clonotypes present in all four donors, those not shared had lower generation probabilities.

About this clone itself: As yet, its antigen is unknown.

Cells designated naive CD8 were CD45RO-negative and were positively selected for CCR7, with terminally differentiated effector memory CD45RA+ cells excluded. Method: immunoSEQ multiplex PCR; TCRdb's copy keeps in-frame clones and lacks some. The sample yields about 2.1 million clones, about 94% seen once. The J segment lost 6 bases and the V segment lost 0 bases, leaving 9 bases of the junction unmatched. Germline V CDR1 and CDR2: MGHRA, YSYEKL. The CDR3 has 16 residues. The sample was naive CD8+ T cells from PBMCs. This rearrangement joins TRBV4-1 to TRBJ2-3; 7 bases align to TRBD2. The sequence derives from a man between 18 and 29 years old in good health. Some clones in this sample may be carry-over from other donors' samples. In DNA form, the CDR3 reads TGCGCCAGCAGCCAAGATCGGCTAGCGGAGGGGGATACGCAGTATTTT. This translates into CASSQDRLAEGDTQYF.